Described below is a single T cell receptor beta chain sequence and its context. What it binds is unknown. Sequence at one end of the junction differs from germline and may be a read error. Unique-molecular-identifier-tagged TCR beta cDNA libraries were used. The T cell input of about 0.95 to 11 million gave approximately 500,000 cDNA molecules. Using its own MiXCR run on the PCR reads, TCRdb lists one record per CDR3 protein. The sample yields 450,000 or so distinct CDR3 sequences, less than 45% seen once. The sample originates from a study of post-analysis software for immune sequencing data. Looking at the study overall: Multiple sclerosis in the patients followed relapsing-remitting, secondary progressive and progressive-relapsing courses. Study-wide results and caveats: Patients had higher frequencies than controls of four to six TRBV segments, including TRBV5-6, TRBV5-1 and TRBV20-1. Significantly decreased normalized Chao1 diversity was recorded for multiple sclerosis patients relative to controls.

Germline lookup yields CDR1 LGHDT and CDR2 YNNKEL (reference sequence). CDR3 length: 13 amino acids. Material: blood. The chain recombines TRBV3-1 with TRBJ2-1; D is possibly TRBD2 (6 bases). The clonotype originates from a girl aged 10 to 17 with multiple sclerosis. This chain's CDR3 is CVSSTGTRGEQFF. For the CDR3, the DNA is TGTGTCAGCAGCACCGGAACGCGGGGTGAGCAGTTCTTC.